Sequencing of this T cell receptor (beta chain) was carried out in a study of vaccination effects on CD4 cells after COVID-19. Study at large: The culture medium for 1.5 million to 2.5 million PBMC per well included roughly 10 IU/ml IL-2 and around 9.9 ug/ml peptides.

The authors isolated CD4+ T cells after roughly 10 days of culture. The study found no prior SARS-CoV-2 infection in the vaccine recipients, who tested negative for nucleocapsid antibodies. Clones were read by immunoSEQ multiplex PCR, and TCRdb kept only the in-frame ones, dropping some. The sample gives over 45,000 clones, approximately 70% of which show up once; 4.5% to 7% is in the top ten. Overall study findings and caveats: Infection- and vaccine-induced clones contracted markedly late after vaccination. Cross-reactivity with common cold coronaviruses was shown by only 1 of 255 vaccine-induced clones in healthy vaccinees.

The CDR3 is made up of 14 amino acids. Germline-derived CDR1 and CDR2 are SNHLY and FYNNEI. V gave up 5 bases and J gave up 2 bases, with 10 bases separating them. This clone turned up a few times. Its matching antigen is unknown. The TCR was taken from a human donor who received a COVID-19 vaccine. The sequencing here drew on CD4+ T cells from PBMCs cultured without peptide, taken before COVID-19 vaccination. This chain uses TRBV2 with TRBJ2-1, with D perhaps TRBD1 (5 bases). This chain's CDR3 is CASSSLGAYNEQFF. The CDR3, as DNA: TGTGCCAGCAGTAGTCTAGGGGCCTACAATGAGCAGTTCTTC.